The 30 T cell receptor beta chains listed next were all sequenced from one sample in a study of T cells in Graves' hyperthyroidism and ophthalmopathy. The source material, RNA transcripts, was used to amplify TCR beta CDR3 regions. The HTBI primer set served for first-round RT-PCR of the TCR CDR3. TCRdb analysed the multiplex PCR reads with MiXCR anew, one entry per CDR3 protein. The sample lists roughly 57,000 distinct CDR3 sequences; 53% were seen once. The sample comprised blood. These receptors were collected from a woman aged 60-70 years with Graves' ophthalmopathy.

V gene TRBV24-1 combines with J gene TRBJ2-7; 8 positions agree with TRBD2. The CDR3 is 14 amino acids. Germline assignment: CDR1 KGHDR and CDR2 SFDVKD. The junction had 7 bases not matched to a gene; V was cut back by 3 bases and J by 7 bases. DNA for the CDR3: TGTGCCACCAGTGATGTAGCGGGGCACGGGGAGCAGTACTTC. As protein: CATSDVAGHGEQYF.

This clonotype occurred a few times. DNA for the CDR3: TGTGCCAGCAGACCCCTGACGGGGCCTGGGAACACTGAAGCTTTCTTT. Residues: CASRPLTGPGNTEAFF. The rearrangement links TRBV27 to TRBJ1-1; tentatively, D is TRBD1 (5 bases). V dropped 6 bases and J dropped 1 base, with 18 bases sitting between them. The germline V gene has CDR1 MNHEY and CDR2 SMNVEV (reference sequence). This CDR3 has 16 residues.

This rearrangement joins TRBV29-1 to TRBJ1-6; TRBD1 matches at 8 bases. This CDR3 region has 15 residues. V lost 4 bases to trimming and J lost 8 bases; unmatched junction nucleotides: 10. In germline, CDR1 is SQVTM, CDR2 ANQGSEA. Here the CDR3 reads CSVVFAGQGHSPLHF. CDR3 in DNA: TGCAGCGTTGTGTTTGCTGGACAGGGACATTCACCCCTCCACTTT.

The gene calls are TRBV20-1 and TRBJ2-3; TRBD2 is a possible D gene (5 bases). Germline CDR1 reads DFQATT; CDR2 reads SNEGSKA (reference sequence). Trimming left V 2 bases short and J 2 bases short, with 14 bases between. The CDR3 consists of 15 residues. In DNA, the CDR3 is TGCAGTGCTAGAACGGAGGAGGTCAACACAGATACGCAGTATTTT. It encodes CSARTEEVNTDTQYF.

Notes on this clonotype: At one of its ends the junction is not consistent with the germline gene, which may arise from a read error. Here the CDR3 DNA reads TGTGCCAGCAGTTACTCGCCCCCGACCGGTTTTCTCTGGGGCCAACGTCCTGACTTT. Translating gives CASSYSPPTGFLWGQRPDF. This chain uses TRBV6-8 with TRBJ2-6; maybe TRBD1 (5 bases). CDR3 length equals 19 residues. The germline V gene has CDR1 MNHGY and CDR2 SAAAGT.

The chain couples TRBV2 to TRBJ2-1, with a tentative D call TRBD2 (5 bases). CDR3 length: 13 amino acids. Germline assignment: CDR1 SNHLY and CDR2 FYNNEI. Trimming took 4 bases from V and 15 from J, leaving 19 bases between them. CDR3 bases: TGTGCCAGCAGTGGACTATCCTACAATCGTCGGTTCTTC. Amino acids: CASSGLSYNRRFF. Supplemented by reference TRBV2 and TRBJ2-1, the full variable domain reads EPEVTQTPSHQVTQMGQEVILRCVPISNHLYFYWYRQILGQKVEFLVSFYNNEISEKSEIFDDQFSVERPDGSNFTLKIRSTKLEDSAMYFCASSGLSYNRRFFGPGTRLTVL.

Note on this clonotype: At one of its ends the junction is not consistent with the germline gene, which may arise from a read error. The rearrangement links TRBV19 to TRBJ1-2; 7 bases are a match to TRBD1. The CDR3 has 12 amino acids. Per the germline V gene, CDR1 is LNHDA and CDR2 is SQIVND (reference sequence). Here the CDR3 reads CASIPGGYGYTF. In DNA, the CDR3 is TGTGCTAGTATCCCAGGGGGGTATGGCTACACCTTC.

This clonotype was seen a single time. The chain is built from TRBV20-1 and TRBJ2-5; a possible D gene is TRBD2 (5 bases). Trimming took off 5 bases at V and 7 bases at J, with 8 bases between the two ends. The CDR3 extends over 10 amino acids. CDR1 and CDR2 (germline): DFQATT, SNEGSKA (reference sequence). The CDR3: CSASSGTQYF. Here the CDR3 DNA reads TGCAGTGCTTCCAGCGGGACCCAGTACTTC.

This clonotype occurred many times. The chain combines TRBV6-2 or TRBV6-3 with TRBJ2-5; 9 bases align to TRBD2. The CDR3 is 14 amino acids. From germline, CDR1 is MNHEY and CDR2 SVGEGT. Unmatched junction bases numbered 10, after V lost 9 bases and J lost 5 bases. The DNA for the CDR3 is TGTGCCAGTACGCGGGGGGGTAGGGTCGAGACCCAGTACTTC. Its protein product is CASTRGGRVETQYF.

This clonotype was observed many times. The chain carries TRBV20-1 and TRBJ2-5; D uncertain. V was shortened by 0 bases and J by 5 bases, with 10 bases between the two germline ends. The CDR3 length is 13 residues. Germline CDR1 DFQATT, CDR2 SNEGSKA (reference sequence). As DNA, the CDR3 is TGCAGTGCTAGAGAAAATAGCAGGGAGACCCAGTACTTC. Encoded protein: CSARENSRETQYF.

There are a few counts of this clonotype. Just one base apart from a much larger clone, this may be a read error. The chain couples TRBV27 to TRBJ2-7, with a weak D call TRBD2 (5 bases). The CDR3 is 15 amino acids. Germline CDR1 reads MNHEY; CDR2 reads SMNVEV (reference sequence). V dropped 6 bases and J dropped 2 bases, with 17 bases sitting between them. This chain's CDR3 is CASSPTEAAAYEQYF. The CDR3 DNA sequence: TGTGCCAGCAGCCCTACGGAAGCGGCCGCCTACGAGCAGTACTTC.

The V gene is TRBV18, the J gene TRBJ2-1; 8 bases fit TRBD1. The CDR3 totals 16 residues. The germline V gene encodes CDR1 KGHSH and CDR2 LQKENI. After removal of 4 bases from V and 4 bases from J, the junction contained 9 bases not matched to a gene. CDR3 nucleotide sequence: TGTGCCAGCTCACATACGACAGGGGTGGGGTACAATGAGCAGTTCTTC. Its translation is CASSHTTGVGYNEQFF.

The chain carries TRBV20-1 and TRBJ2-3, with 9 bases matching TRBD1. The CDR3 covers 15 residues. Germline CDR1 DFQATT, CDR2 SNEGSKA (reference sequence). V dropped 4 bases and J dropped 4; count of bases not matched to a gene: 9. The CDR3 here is CSATLGTGTPDTQYF. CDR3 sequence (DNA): TGCAGTGCTACCCTCGGGACAGGGACTCCAGATACGCAGTATTTT.

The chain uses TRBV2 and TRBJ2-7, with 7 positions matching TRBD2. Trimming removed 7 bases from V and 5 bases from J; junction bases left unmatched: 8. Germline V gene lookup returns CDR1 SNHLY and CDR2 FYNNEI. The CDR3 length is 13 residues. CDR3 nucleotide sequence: TGTGCCAGCAAGGGGCGGGAGTATCACGAGCAGTACTTC. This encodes CASKGREYHEQYF.

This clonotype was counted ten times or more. This CDR3 reads CSASLTGTGGYTF. The CDR3, as DNA: TGCAGTGCTAGCCTGACAGGGACGGGTGGCTACACCTTC. The chain couples TRBV20-1 to TRBJ1-2; 7 bases match TRBD1. This CDR3 contains 13 residues. Looked up from germline, CDR1 is DFQATT and CDR2 is SNEGSKA (reference sequence). The V and J ends lost 3 bases and 7 bases, in that order; junction bases with no gene match: 8.

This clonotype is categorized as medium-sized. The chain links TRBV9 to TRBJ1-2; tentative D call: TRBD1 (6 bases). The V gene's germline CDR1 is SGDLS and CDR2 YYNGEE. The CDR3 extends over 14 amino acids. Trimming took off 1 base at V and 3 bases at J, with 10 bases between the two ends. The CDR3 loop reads CASSVSHRDYGYTF. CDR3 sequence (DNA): TGTGCCAGCAGCGTATCCCACAGGGACTATGGCTACACCTTC.

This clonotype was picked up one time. The CDR3 region is CASSHGTDGRRQPQHF. CDR3 in DNA: TGTGCCAGCAGCCATGGGACAGATGGCCGGCGTCAGCCCCAGCATTTT. This sequence joins TRBV4-2 and TRBJ1-5; 7 positions match TRBD1. This CDR3 spans 16 amino acids. V was pared by 3 bases and J by 6 bases, with 11 bases of the junction left unmatched. Germline V gene lookup returns CDR1 LGHNA and CDR2 YNFKEQ.

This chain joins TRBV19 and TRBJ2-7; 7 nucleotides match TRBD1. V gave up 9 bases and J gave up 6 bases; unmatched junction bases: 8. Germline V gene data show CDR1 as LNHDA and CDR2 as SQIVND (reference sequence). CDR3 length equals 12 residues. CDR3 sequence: CASGDRDGEQYF. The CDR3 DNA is TGTGCCAGCGGTGACAGGGACGGCGAGCAGTACTTC.

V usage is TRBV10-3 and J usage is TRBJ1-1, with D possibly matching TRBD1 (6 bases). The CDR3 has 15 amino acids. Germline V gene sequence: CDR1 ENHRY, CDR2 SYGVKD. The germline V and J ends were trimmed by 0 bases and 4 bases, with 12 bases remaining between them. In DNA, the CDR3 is TGTGCCATCAGTGAGTCGGCAGGGGTCGGCACTGAAGCTTTCTTT. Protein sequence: CAISESAGVGTEAFF.

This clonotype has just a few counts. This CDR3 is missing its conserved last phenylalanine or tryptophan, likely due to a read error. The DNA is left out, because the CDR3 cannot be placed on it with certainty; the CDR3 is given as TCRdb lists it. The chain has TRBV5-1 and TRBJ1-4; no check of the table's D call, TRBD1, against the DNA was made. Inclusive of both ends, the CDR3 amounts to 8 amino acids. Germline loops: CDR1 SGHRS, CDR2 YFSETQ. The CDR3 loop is CASSLEGV.

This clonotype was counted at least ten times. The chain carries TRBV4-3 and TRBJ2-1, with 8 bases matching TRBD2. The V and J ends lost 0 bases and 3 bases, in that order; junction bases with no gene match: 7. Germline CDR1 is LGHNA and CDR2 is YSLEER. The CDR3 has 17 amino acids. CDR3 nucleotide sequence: TGCGCCAGCAGCCAAGATCCCCTAGCGGGTGGCTACAATGAGCAGTTCTTC. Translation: CASSQDPLAGGYNEQFF.

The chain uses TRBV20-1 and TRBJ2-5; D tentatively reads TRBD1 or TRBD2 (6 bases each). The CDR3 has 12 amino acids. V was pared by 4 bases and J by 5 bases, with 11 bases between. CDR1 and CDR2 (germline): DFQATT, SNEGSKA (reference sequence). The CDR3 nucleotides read TGCAGTGCTACGGGGGCGGGGGAGACCCAGTACTTC. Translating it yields CSATGAGETQYF.

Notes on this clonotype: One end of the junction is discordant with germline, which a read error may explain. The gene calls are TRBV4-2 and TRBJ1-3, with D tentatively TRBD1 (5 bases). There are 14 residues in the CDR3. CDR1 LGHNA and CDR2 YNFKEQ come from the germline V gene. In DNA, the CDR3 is TGTGCCAGCAGCCAAGAGATAACAGGAACCACTCGCATTTTT. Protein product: CASSQEITGTTRIF.

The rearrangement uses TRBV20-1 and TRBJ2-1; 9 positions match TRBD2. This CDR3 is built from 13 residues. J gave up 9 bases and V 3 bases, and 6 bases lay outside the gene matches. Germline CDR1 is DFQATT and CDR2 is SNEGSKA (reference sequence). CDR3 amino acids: CSARRGRAGEQFF. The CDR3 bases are TGCAGTGCTAGGCGCGGGAGGGCCGGTGAGCAGTTCTTC.

The DNA for the CDR3 is TGTGCCAGTAGTAACCAGGGCGGGGACACTGAAGCTTTCTTT. Encoded protein: CASSNQGGDTEAFF. The chain employs TRBV19 and TRBJ1-1; weak D call: TRBD1 (5 bases). Germline CDR1 is LNHDA and CDR2 is SQIVND (reference sequence). V gave up 4 bases and J gave up 3 bases, with 12 bases separating them. The CDR3 consists of 14 residues.

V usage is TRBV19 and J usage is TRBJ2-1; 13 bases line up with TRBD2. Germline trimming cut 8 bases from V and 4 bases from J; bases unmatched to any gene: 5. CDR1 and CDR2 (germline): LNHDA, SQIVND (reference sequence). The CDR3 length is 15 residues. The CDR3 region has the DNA TGTGCCAGTGGACTAGCGGGGGCGTTTTACAATGAGCAGTTCTTC. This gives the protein CASGLAGAFYNEQFF.

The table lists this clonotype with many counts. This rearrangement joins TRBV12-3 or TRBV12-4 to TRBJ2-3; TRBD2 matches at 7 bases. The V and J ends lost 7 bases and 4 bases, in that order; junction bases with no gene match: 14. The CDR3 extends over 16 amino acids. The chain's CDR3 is CASNHLGEGRSDTQYF. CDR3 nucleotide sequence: TGTGCCAGCAACCATCTGGGGGAGGGCCGGTCAGATACGCAGTATTTT.

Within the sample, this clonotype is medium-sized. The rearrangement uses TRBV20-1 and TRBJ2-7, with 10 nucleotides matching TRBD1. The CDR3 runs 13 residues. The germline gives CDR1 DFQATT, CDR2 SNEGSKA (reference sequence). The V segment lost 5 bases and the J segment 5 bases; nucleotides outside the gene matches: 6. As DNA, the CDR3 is TGCAGTGCTGAAGACAGGGGGCAGAACGAGCAGTACTTC. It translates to CSAEDRGQNEQYF.

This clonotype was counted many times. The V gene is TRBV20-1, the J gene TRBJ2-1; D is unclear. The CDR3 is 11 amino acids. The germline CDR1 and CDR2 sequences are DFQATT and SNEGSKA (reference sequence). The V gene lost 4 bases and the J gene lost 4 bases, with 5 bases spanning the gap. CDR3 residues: CSATGYNEQFF. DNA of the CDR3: TGCAGTGCTACGGGTTACAATGAGCAGTTCTTC.

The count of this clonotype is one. The CDR3 sequence: CAGTLRLPGQGSQPQHF. In DNA form, the CDR3 reads TGTGCCGGCACCCTAAGACTCCCGGGACAGGGGAGTCAGCCCCAGCATTTT. The chain employs TRBV5-8 and TRBJ1-5, with 10 bases identical to TRBD1. V shed 10 bases, J shed 6 bases, and the junction held 19 bases outside the gene matches. Germline CDR1 SGHTS, CDR2 YDEGEE. The CDR3 runs 17 residues.